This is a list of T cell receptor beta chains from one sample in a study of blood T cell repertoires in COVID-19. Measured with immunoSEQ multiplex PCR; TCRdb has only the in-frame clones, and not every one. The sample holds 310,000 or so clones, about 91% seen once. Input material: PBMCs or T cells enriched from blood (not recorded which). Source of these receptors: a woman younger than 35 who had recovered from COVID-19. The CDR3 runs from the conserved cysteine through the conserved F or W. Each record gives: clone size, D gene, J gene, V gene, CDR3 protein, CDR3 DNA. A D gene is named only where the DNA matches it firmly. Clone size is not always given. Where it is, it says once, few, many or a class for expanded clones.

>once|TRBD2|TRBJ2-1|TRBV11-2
CASSLALGLAGINEQFF
TGTGCCAGCAGCTTAGCGTTAGGGCTAGCGGGGATTAATGAGCAGTTCTTC
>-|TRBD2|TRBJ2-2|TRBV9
CASRAGVGTGELFF
TGTGCCAGCAGAGCGGGAGTGGGCACCGGGGAGCTGTTTTTT
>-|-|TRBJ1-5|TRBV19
CASSGTPNQPQHF
TGTGCCAGTAGCGGGACACCTAATCAGCCCCAGCATTTT
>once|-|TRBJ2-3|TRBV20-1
CSASTWERPDTQYF
TGCAGTGCTAGTACGTGGGAGAGACCAGATACGCAGTATTTT
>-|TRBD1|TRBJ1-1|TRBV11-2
CASTLIQGWTEAFF
TGTGCCAGCACCCTGATACAGGGGTGGACTGAAGCTTTCTTT
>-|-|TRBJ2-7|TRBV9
CASSVGPGTFYEQYF
TGTGCCAGCAGCGTCGGCCCAGGGACTTTCTACGAGCAGTACTTC
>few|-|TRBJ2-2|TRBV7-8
CASSPQWVGGTTGELFF
TGTGCCAGCAGCCCACAGTGGGTGGGGGGGACAACCGGGGAGCTGTTTTTT
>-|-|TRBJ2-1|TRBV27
CASSFRDNEQFF
TGTGCCAGCAGTTTTAGAGACAATGAGCAGTTCTTC
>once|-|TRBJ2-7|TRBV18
CASSPGGGGEQYF
TGTGCCAGCTCACCTGGAGGGGGCGGGGAGCAGTACTTC
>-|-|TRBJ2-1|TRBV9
CASSVASQANEQFF
TGTGCCAGCAGCGTAGCTAGCCAGGCTAATGAGCAGTTCTTC
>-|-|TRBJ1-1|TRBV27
CASSLSKNTEAFF
TGTGCCAGCAGTTTATCCAAGAACACTGAAGCTTTCTTT
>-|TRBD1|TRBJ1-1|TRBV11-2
CASSPGGPEAFF
TGTGCCAGCAGCCCAGGGGGCCCTGAAGCTTTCTTT
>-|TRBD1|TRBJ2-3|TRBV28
CASSWGTGWDTQYF
TGTGCCAGCAGTTGGGGGACAGGATGGGATACGCAGTATTTT
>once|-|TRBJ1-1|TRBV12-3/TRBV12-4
CASSQAAGVEAFF
TGTGCCAGCAGCCAGGCCGCAGGGGTTGAAGCTTTCTTT
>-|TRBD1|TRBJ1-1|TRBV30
CAWRGYALGGQGLNTEAFF
TGTGCCTGGAGGGGGTACGCCCTAGGCGGACAGGGTTTAAACACTGAAGCTTTCTTT
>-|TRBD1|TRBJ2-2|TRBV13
CASSRDRGRTGELFF
TGTGCCAGCAGCCGGGACAGGGGGCGAACCGGGGAGCTGTTTTTT
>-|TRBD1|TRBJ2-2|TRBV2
CAGEGTRTGGNTGELFF
TGTGCCGGGGAGGGTACCAGGACAGGGGGTAACACCGGGGAGCTGTTTTTT
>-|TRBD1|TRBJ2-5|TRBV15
CATSKDRAFTETQYF
TGTGCCACCAGCAAAGACAGGGCCTTCACGGAGACCCAGTACTTC
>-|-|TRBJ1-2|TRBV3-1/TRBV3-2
CASSQALGEAYGYTF
TGTGCCAGCAGCCAAGCTTTGGGGGAGGCTTATGGCTACACCTTC
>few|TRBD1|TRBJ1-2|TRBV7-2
CASSLQGTVNYGYTF
TGTGCCAGCAGCTTGCAAGGGACAGTCAACTATGGCTACACCTTC
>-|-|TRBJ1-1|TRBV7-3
CASSLTTALNTEAFF
TGTGCCAGCAGCTTAACGACAGCCCTGAACACTGAAGCTTTCTTT
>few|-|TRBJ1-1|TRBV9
CASSQSTGTEAFF
TGTGCCAGCAGCCAGTCTACAGGGACTGAAGCTTTCTTT
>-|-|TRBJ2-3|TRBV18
CASSPTSADTQYF
TGTGCCAGCTCTCCAACCTCGGCAGATACGCAGTATTTT
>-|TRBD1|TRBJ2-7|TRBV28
CASSPPGTGLYEQYF
TGTGCCAGCAGCCCCCCCGGGACAGGACTCTACGAGCAGTACTTC
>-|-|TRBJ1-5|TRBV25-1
CASSGREEQPQHF
TGTGCCAGCAGTGGGAGGGAGGAGCAGCCCCAGCATTTT
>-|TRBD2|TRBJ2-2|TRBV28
CASSFGLKREDTGELFF
TGTGCCAGCAGTTTTGGCCTAAAGCGGGAGGATACCGGGGAGCTGTTTTTT